This T cell receptor beta chain was profiled in a study of T cell responses to AZD1222 COVID-19 vaccine. General study results and limits: White British people made up most donors, females outnumbered males, and clonal diversity was possibly underestimated. The study reported that nearly half of spike-specific TCRs target unmutated variant regions. Recipients of two AZD1222 doses showed rising Spike-specific TCR breadth and depth.

Germline V gene data show CDR1 as SGHTA and CDR2 as FQGTGA. This CDR3 region has 15 residues. Trimming at V came to 0 bases and at J to 4 bases, leaving 5 bases not matched to a gene. Comments on this clone: Its cognate antigen is unknown.

Using immunoSEQ multiplex PCR, the repertoire was profiled, and TCRdb retains in-frame clones only, with some absent. In the table there are 150,000 or so clones, around 85% of which are singletons. The rearrangement links TRBV7-3 to TRBJ2-5; 7 bases are shared with TRBD1. The starting material was peripheral blood, obtained on day 0 of MenACWY control vaccination. This receptor was identified in an adult in good health. The CDR3 nucleotides read TGTGCCAGCAGCTTAACGCCGACAGGGATAGAGACCCAGTACTTC. Its translation: CASSLTPTGIETQYF.